These 29 T cell receptor beta chains share one sample of origin, sequenced in a study of shared clonotypes between healthy human individuals. The repertoire was sequenced with immunoSEQ multiplex PCR; TCRdb's copy has only in-frame clones and lacks some. This table holds about 1 million clones, about 80% found once. Sequenced: memory CD4+ T cells sorted from blood. Noted subset: CD45RA-negative fraction. The receptors shown here come from a young man in good health.

This clone came up a few times. The rearrangement uses TRBV5-1 and TRBJ2-5; 12 bases match TRBD2. With 1 base clipped from V and 5 bases from J, the junction kept 3 bases outside the gene matches. CDR3 size: 15 residues. Germline-derived CDR1 and CDR2 are SGHRS and YFSETQ. In DNA, the CDR3 is TGCGCCAGCAGCTTGCGTCTAGCGGGAGGGGAGACCCAGTACTTC. Its protein is CASSLRLAGGETQYF.

The sample holds one count of this clone. The gene calls are TRBV30 and TRBJ2-3; a weak D match, TRBD1 (6 bases). CDR1 GTSNPN and CDR2 SVGIG come from the germline V gene (reference sequence). Trimming cost V 2 bases and J 6 bases, with 9 bases left between them. The CDR3 loop spans 12 amino acids. The DNA of the CDR3 is TGTGCCTGGAGTACACAGGGCGATACGCAGTATTTT. As protein: CAWSTQGDTQYF.

The V call is TRBV7-2, the J call TRBJ1-1, with D uncertain. This CDR3 region has 13 residues. V was pared by 1 base and J by 4 bases, with 7 bases between. Germline V gene data show CDR1 as SGHTA and CDR2 as FQGNSA. CDR3 loop: CASSLVRGTEAFF. The CDR3 DNA reads TGTGCCAGCAGCTTAGTTCGGGGCACTGAAGCTTTCTTT.

The V and J genes are TRBV5-6 and TRBJ1-6, with D possibly matching TRBD1 (5 bases). This CDR3 is built from 14 residues. With 4 bases removed from V and 10 bases from J, the gap between germline ends came to 15 bases. Per the germline V gene, CDR1 is SGHDT and CDR2 is YYEEEE. The CDR3 loop reads CASSVAGLMSPLHF. In DNA, the CDR3 is TGTGCCAGCAGCGTGGCAGGGTTAATGTCACCCCTCCACTTT.

In DNA form, the CDR3 reads TGTGCCAGCAGCATGGGACCGAGCAACAATGAGCAGTTCTTC. It yields the protein CASSMGPSNNEQFF. The rearrangement uses TRBV9 and TRBJ2-1; D might be TRBD1 or TRBD2, each matching 5 bases. Germline-derived CDR1 and CDR2 are SGDLS and YYNGEE. This CDR3 comprises 14 residues. Deletions cut 4 bases from V and 5 bases from J, with 13 bases between.

The CDR3 loop is CASSKDRGGFYEQYF. For the CDR3, the DNA is TGTGCCAGCAGTAAAGACAGGGGCGGATTCTACGAGCAGTACTTC. This rearrangement joins TRBV6-5 to TRBJ2-7; the match to TRBD1 covers 8 bases. Germline assignment: CDR1 MNHEY and CDR2 SVGAGI. This CDR3 has 15 residues. Trimming took 5 bases from V and 3 from J; bases not matched to a gene: 9.

J is TRBJ2-7 and V is TRBV6-1; 8 bases agree with TRBD1. This CDR3 has 15 residues. The V and J ends lost 11 bases and 3 bases, in that order; junction bases with no gene match: 15. In germline, CDR1 is MNHNS, CDR2 SASEGT. CDR3 coding DNA: TGTGCCGCCCGCCCAGACAGGGGTCGACTCTACGAGCAGTACTTC. Its protein product is CAARPDRGRLYEQYF.

Turning to this clone: The same CDR3 is also encoded by other DNA sequences in this sample. The J gene is TRBJ2-5, the V gene TRBV6-5; D tentatively reads TRBD1 or TRBD2 (6 bases each). V gave up 0 bases and J gave up 4 bases, with 9 bases separating them. CDR1 is MNHEY, CDR2 SVGAGI, per germline. The CDR3 spans 14 residues. In DNA, the CDR3 is TGTGCCAGCAGTTACTCCGGGGGCGGAGAGACCCAGTACTTC. Translating gives CASSYSGGGETQYF.

The chain uses TRBV19 and TRBJ2-1, with 9 bases identical to TRBD1. The CDR3 covers 18 residues. CDR1 and CDR2 (germline): LNHDA, SQIVND (reference sequence). V lost 6 bases to trimming and J lost 7 bases; unmatched junction nucleotides: 19. The CDR3 here is CASRRDRVRGAGRNEQFF. For the CDR3, the DNA is TGTGCCAGTAGGCGGGACAGGGTGAGGGGCGCGGGAAGGAATGAGCAGTTCTTC.

This clone showed up just once. This rearrangement joins TRBV4-1 to TRBJ1-5, with 8 bases identical to TRBD1. Germline loops: CDR1 MGHRA, CDR2 YSYEKL. Trimming at V came to 1 base and at J to 6 bases, leaving 8 bases not matched to a gene. The CDR3 sequence is 16 residues long. This CDR3 reads CASSQGSGTGGQPQHF. The CDR3 coding sequence is TGCGCCAGCAGCCAAGGATCCGGGACAGGAGGTCAGCCCCAGCATTTT.

To note about this clone: A single base is all that separates this from a far larger clone, so a read error is likely. The identical CDR3 is also encoded by other nucleotide sequences in the sample. J is TRBJ2-3 and V is TRBV11-2; D call uncertain. The CDR3 covers 15 residues. Looked up from germline, CDR1 is SGHAT and CDR2 is FQNNGV. The germline V and J ends were trimmed by 2 bases and 2 bases, with 11 bases remaining between them. The CDR3 DNA reads as TGTGCCAGCAGCTTAATAGTAGCAGTCACAGATACGCAGTATTTT. Translating it yields CASSLIVAVTDTQYF.

The chain links TRBV7-9 to TRBJ2-3, with 10 positions matching TRBD1. Germline assignment: CDR1 SEHNR and CDR2 FQNEAQ (reference sequence). The CDR3 spans 14 residues. The ends lost 8 bases at V and 4 bases at J; junction bases unmatched: 6. CDR3: CASGPGTGADTQYF. As DNA, the CDR3 is TGTGCCAGCGGCCCCGGGACAGGGGCAGATACGCAGTATTTT.

The chain recombines TRBV5-1 with TRBJ1-3; possible D gene TRBD1, 6 bases. V was shortened by 2 bases and J by 4 bases, with 10 bases between the two germline ends. The CDR3 is made up of 14 amino acids. Germline V lookup: CDR1 SGHRS, CDR2 YFSETQ. CDR3 in amino acids: CASSFGGHGNTIYF. The CDR3 DNA reads as TGCGCCAGCAGCTTCGGGGGGCACGGAAACACCATATATTTT.

This chain joins TRBV5-5 and TRBJ2-7; tentatively, D is TRBD1 (6 bases). CDR3 length: 12 residues. V lost 0 bases and J 12 bases, leaving 13 bases between the germline ends. Germline CDR1 is SGHKS and CDR2 is YYEKEE (reference sequence). In DNA, the CDR3 is TGTGCCAGCAGCTTGGGAGTTACAGGGCCGTACTTC. This sequence encodes CASSLGVTGPYF. The variable domain in full, completed from reference TRBV5-5 and TRBJ2-7, reads DAGVTQSPTHLIKTRGQQVTLRCSPISGHKSVSWYQQVLGQGPQFIFQYYEKEERGRGNFPDRFSARQFPNYSSELNVNALLLGDSALYLCASSLGVTGPYFGPGTRLTVT.

This chain uses TRBV7-2 with TRBJ1-5; D might be TRBD1 (5 bases). The CDR3 totals 17 residues. Germline CDR1 reads SGHTA; CDR2 reads FQGNSA. The V gene lost 5 bases and the J gene lost 8 bases, with 25 bases spanning the gap. CDR3 sequence (DNA): TGTGCCAGCAGCGCCGGGACTCCGGGAGGGATGGGTAAGCCCCAGCATTTT. Its translation is CASSAGTPGGMGKPQHF.

A remark on this clone: Different DNA sequences within this sample yield the same CDR3. The chain combines TRBV7-8 with TRBJ2-5, with D tentatively TRBD2 (5 bases). Deletions cut 1 base from V and 5 bases from J, with 11 bases between. Germline V gene lookup returns CDR1 SGHVS and CDR2 FQNEAQ. This CDR3 comprises 14 residues. The chain's CDR3 is CASSLVGGRETQYF. The CDR3 bases are TGTGCCAGCAGCTTAGTTGGAGGACGCGAGACCCAGTACTTC.

This clone was detected ten times or more. Other DNA sequences within the sample encode an identical CDR3. The V and J genes are TRBV5-1 and TRBJ2-1, with 10 bases that match TRBD2. Germline loops: CDR1 SGHRS, CDR2 YFSETQ. The J segment lost 4 bases and the V segment lost 3 bases, leaving 4 bases of the junction unmatched. This CDR3 is built from 15 residues. The CDR3 sequence: CASSSTSGLYNEQFF. In DNA form, the CDR3 reads TGCGCCAGCAGCTCGACTAGCGGGCTATACAATGAGCAGTTCTTC. The whole variable domain, filled in from reference TRBV5-1 and TRBJ2-1, reads KAGVTQTPRYLIKTRGQQVTLSCSPISGHRSVSWYQQTPGQGLQFLFEYFSETQRNKGNFPGRFSGRQFSNSRSEMNVSTLELGDSALYLCASSSTSGLYNEQFFGPGTRLTVL.

CDR3 nucleotide sequence: TGTGCCACCAGCAGAGATCCCGGACCCCAAGAGACCCAGTACTTC. It translates to CATSRDPGPQETQYF. The V and J genes are TRBV15 and TRBJ2-7; D remains ambiguous. Near its end, the DNA agrees better with TRBJ2-5, so the J call may be wrong. Germline lookup yields CDR1 LNHNV and CDR2 YYDKDF (reference sequence). The CDR3 spans 15 residues.

This clone was detected a few times. The V and J genes are TRBV19 and TRBJ1-1; TRBD1 matches at 7 bases. The CDR3 has 14 amino acids. V dropped 7 bases and J dropped 4; count of bases not matched to a gene: 9. Germline lookup yields CDR1 LNHDA and CDR2 SQIVND (reference sequence). CDR3 amino acids: CASTNAGGGTEAFF. The CDR3 DNA reads TGTGCCAGTACCAATGCAGGGGGGGGCACTGAAGCTTTCTTT.

This clone was seen just once. The rearrangement links TRBV9 to TRBJ1-1, with TRBD1 matching 8 bases. Trimming took 0 bases from V and 9 from J; bases not matched to a gene: 10. CDR1 and CDR2 (germline): SGDLS, YYNGEE. The CDR3 loop spans 15 amino acids. CDR3 sequence: CASSVVPTGGDKAFF. The DNA of the CDR3 is TGTGCCAGCAGCGTAGTTCCAACAGGGGGAGATAAAGCTTTCTTT.

This chain joins TRBV5-1 and TRBJ2-1; 7 nucleotides agree with TRBD1. Germline V gives CDR1 SGHRS, CDR2 YFSETQ. The CDR3 length is 14 residues. V dropped 5 bases and J dropped 1; count of bases not matched to a gene: 3. CDR3 DNA: TGCGCCAGCAGGCAGGGGGAATCCTACAATGAGCAGTTCTTC. Its protein is CASRQGESYNEQFF.

This chain joins TRBV21-1 and TRBJ2-3; the table's D call, TRBD1, has no DNA check behind it. TRBV21-1 is recorded as a pseudogene. This CDR3 is 21 amino acids long. CDR3 nucleotides: TGTGCCAGCCCCTCAAAAGTTGGGAAGACAGGGGCGCTTGTGGGCACAGATACGCAGTATTTT. Translated, it gives CASPSKVGKTGALVGTDTQYF.

This chain connects TRBV5-1 to TRBJ2-7, with TRBD1 identical over 8 bases. The germline V gene has CDR1 SGHRS and CDR2 YFSETQ. The CDR3 length is 14 residues. V dropped 3 bases and J dropped 2; count of bases not matched to a gene: 4. The CDR3 coding sequence is TGCGCCAGCAGCTGGACAGGGCTAACCTACGAGCAGTACTTC. This encodes CASSWTGLTYEQYF.

This sequence joins TRBV28 and TRBJ1-2; 8 bases fit TRBD1. Germline values: CDR1 MDHEN, CDR2 SYDVKM. With V trimmed by 5 bases and J by 0 bases, 5 bases remained unmatched. This CDR3 spans 15 amino acids. Here the CDR3 reads CASSMTGVANYGYTF. DNA for the CDR3: TGTGCCAGCAGTATGACAGGGGTTGCTAACTATGGCTACACCTTC.

This chain connects TRBV6-5 to TRBJ1-2; D is unclear. V gave up 4 bases and J gave up 2 bases, with 5 bases separating them. Germline V gene sequence: CDR1 MNHEY, CDR2 SVGAGI. The CDR3 extends over 12 amino acids. CDR3 loop: CASSFGNYGYTF. CDR3 DNA: TGTGCCAGCAGTTTTGGAAACTATGGCTACACCTTC.

This clone was seen once. V usage is TRBV11-1 and J usage is TRBJ2-7; D is perhaps TRBD2 (5 bases). From germline, CDR1 is SGHAT and CDR2 FQDESV (reference sequence). The V gene lost 4 bases and the J gene lost 0 bases, with 16 bases spanning the gap. The CDR3 consists of 16 residues. The CDR3 here is CASSSIPIGNSYEQYF. The CDR3 nucleotides are TGTGCCAGCAGCTCAATCCCTATCGGGAACTCCTACGAGCAGTACTTC.

The chain has TRBV2 and TRBJ1-6, with D possibly being TRBD1 (6 bases). The V gene lost 5 bases and the J gene lost 1 base, with 18 bases spanning the gap. The CDR3 length is 18 residues. The germline V gene encodes CDR1 SNHLY and CDR2 FYNNEI. The DNA of the CDR3 is TGTGCCAGCAGTCAACGGCGGAGGGGGGCGTCCTATAATTCACCCCTCCACTTT. Residues: CASSQRRRGASYNSPLHF.

The chain employs TRBV9 and TRBJ2-1; TRBD2 matches at 10 bases. Germline V gives CDR1 SGDLS, CDR2 YYNGEE. The CDR3 totals 18 residues. The ends lost 2 bases at V and 4 bases at J; junction bases unmatched: 12. In nucleotides, the CDR3 is TGTGCCAGCAGCGTGGCTAGCGGGAGTGGGACAGGTTACAATGAGCAGTTCTTC. This codes for CASSVASGSGTGYNEQFF.

This clone was counted a few times. The chain carries TRBV15 and TRBJ1-1; unclear D gene. CDR1 LNHNV and CDR2 YYDKDF come from the germline V gene (reference sequence). The ends were cut back, 1 base at V and 0 bases at J, with 9 bases in the middle. The length of the CDR3 is 15 residues. The CDR3 bases are TGTGCCACCAGCAGAGCGTGGGCCCTGAACACTGAAGCTTTCTTT. Protein sequence: CATSRAWALNTEAFF.